One sample yielded the 21 T cell receptor beta chains listed below, sequenced in a study of blood T cell repertoires in COVID-19 (TCRdb year 2020). The method was the immunoSEQ multiplex PCR assay. The clones in this table, taken by TCRdb from immuneACCESS, are in-frame only. Not every clone is retained; where verified, under half of the shortfall comes from an unresolved V gene, and the cause of the rest is unknown. Present in this sample are around 150,000 clones, just under 95% of which were seen just once. In total, the top ten clones hold 3.5% to 5% of the sample. Sequencing was carried out using peripheral blood. These receptors all stem from a woman between 45 and 60 years old with acute or convalescent COVID-19.

The chain uses TRBV28 and TRBJ1-3, with a tentative D call TRBD1 (6 bases). The V gene's germline CDR1 is MDHEN and CDR2 SYDVKM. The CDR3 has 16 amino acids. The ends were cut back, 8 bases at V and 0 bases at J, with 17 bases in the middle. The CDR3 region is CASFPGGLSSGNTIYF. CDR3 DNA: TGTGCCAGCTTCCCGGGGGGGCTGAGCTCTGGAAACACCATATATTTT.

The gene calls are TRBV10-2 and TRBJ1-6; 11 bases are a match to TRBD1. The CDR3 runs to 15 residues. With 3 bases clipped from V and 7 bases from J, the junction kept 2 bases outside the gene matches. Looked up from germline, CDR1 is WSHSY and CDR2 is SAAADI. CDR3: CASSDGQGANSPLHF. In DNA form, the CDR3 reads TGCGCCAGCAGTGACGGACAGGGGGCAAATTCACCCCTCCACTTT.

J is TRBJ2-7 and V is TRBV28; D is undetermined. This CDR3 spans 14 amino acids. With 7 bases removed from V and 1 base from J, the gap between germline ends came to 14 bases. The germline V gene has CDR1 MDHEN and CDR2 SYDVKM. The DNA of the CDR3 is TGTGCCAGCACTTCACAGTTTCTATCCTACGAGCAGTACTTC. It translates to CASTSQFLSYEQYF. The variable domain in full, completed from reference TRBV28 and TRBJ2-7, reads DVKVTQSSRYLVKRTGEKVFLECVQDMDHENMFWYRQDPGLGLRLIYFSYDVKMKEKGDIPEGYSVSREKKERFSLILESASTNQTSMYLCASTSQFLSYEQYFGPGTRLTVT.

V gene TRBV12-3 or TRBV12-4 combines with J gene TRBJ1-2; D unresolved. The CDR3 covers 12 residues. Trimming removed 2 bases from V and 8 bases from J, with 9 bases in between. CDR3: CASSLRPRGYTF. The CDR3 region has the DNA TGTGCCAGCAGTTTACGTCCGCGAGGCTACACCTTC.

This clone was recorded only once. This rearrangement joins TRBV7-2 to TRBJ2-7, with D maybe TRBD1 (6 bases). V dropped 5 bases and J dropped 7 bases, with 27 bases sitting between them. This CDR3 spans 17 amino acids. The V gene's germline CDR1 is SGHTA and CDR2 FQGNSA. As DNA, the CDR3 is TGTGCCAGCAGCCGGACCGGTTTCTATACAGACCAGGGGGAGCAGTACTTC. Protein sequence: CASSRTGFYTDQGEQYF. The full variable domain, completed using reference TRBV7-2 and TRBJ2-7, is GAGVSQSPSNKVTEKGKDVELRCDPISGHTALYWYRQSLGQGLEFLIYFQGNSAPDKSGLPSDRFSAERTGGSVSTLTIQRTQQEDSAVYLCASSRTGFYTDQGEQYFGPGTRLTVT.

The rearrangement uses TRBV14 and TRBJ1-5; no firm D call. Trimming removed 1 base from V and 3 bases from J, with 10 bases in between. Per the germline V gene, CDR1 is SGHDN and CDR2 is FVKESK. This CDR3 has 15 residues. CDR3 sequence reads: CASSQVRVFNQPQHF. For the CDR3, the DNA is TGTGCCAGCAGCCAAGTACGGGTATTCAATCAGCCCCAGCATTTT.

V and J are TRBV18 and TRBJ2-7; D unclear. This CDR3 has 14 residues. Deletions cut 2 bases from V and 3 bases from J, with 11 bases between. Looked up from germline, CDR1 is KGHSH and CDR2 is LQKENI. The CDR3 nucleotides read TGTGCCAGCTCACCAGGGCCCGGTCGCTACGAGCAGTACTTC. Translated: CASSPGPGRYEQYF.

The rearrangement links TRBV20-1 to TRBJ2-7, with 11 nucleotides matching TRBD2. The CDR3 has 16 amino acids. Germline V CDR1 and CDR2: DFQATT, SNEGSKA (reference sequence). V gave up 3 bases and J gave up 6 bases; unmatched junction bases: 13. The CDR3 DNA sequence: TGCAGTGCTAGTTCACTAGCGGGAGATCGGGGTTTCGAGCAGTACTTC. It yields the protein CSASSLAGDRGFEQYF.

The rearrangement links TRBV4-3 to TRBJ2-2; D unclear. The CDR3 extends over 14 amino acids. V lost 4 bases and J lost 4, with 10 bases in between. Germline lookup yields CDR1 LGHNA and CDR2 YSLEER. CDR3 nucleotide sequence: TGCGCCAGCAGCCGAGTAGCTGGCACCGGGGAGCTGTTTTTT. Translation gives CASSRVAGTGELFF.

Here the CDR3 DNA reads TGTGCCAGCAGTTCTACAGTTACCGGGGAGCTGTTTTTT. As protein: CASSSTVTGELFF. The V call is TRBV27, the J call TRBJ2-2; D is ambiguous. Germline V lookup: CDR1 MNHEY, CDR2 SMNVEV (reference sequence). The V and J ends lost 4 bases and 5 bases respectively, with 8 bases between them. The CDR3 contains 13 residues.

The rearrangement uses TRBV28 and TRBJ2-1; D uncertain. The V gene's germline CDR1 is MDHEN and CDR2 SYDVKM. This CDR3 is built from 14 residues. Trimming left V 1 base short and J 4 bases short, with 8 bases between. CDR3 coding DNA: TGTGCCAGCAGTTTATCGGCAGGATACAATGAGCAGTTCTTC. Translation: CASSLSAGYNEQFF.

The CDR3 nucleotides are TGTGCCAGCAGTTACTCGAGATTCAGGGGGCAGAGCAATCAGCCCCAGCATTTT. Amino acid sequence: CASSYSRFRGQSNQPQHF. The chain couples TRBV6-2 or TRBV6-3 to TRBJ1-5; 8 nucleotides line up with TRBD1. The junction had 8 bases not matched to a gene; V was cut back by 0 bases and J by 1 base. The CDR3 is 18 amino acids. Germline values: CDR1 MNHEY, CDR2 SVGEGT.

The V and J genes are TRBV5-6 and TRBJ1-1; 7 nucleotides align to TRBD1. V shed 2 bases and J 1 base; nucleotides not matched to a gene: 5. The CDR3 contains 15 residues. The germline CDR1 and CDR2 sequences are SGHDT and YYEEEE. This CDR3 reads CASSFVGTENTEAFF. CDR3 coding DNA: TGTGCCAGCAGCTTCGTTGGGACAGAGAACACTGAAGCTTTCTTT.

The genes are TRBV5-4 and TRBJ1-6; D remains unclear. CDR3 length: 14 residues. CDR1 SGHNT and CDR2 YYREEE come from the germline V gene (reference sequence). V was pared by 0 bases and J by 5 bases, with 6 bases between. The CDR3: CASSLDSHNSPLHF. The CDR3 DNA follows: TGTGCCAGCAGCTTGGACAGCCATAATTCACCCCTCCACTTT.

The chain combines TRBV10-3 with TRBJ1-1; no reliable D call. Trimming removed 7 bases at V and 3 bases at J, with 12 bases between. Germline-derived CDR1 and CDR2 are ENHRY and SYGVKD. There are 13 residues in the CDR3. CDR3 coding DNA: TGTGCCATCATGCGGGCCGTGGACACTGAAGCTTTCTTT. Its translation: CAIMRAVDTEAFF.

CDR3 nucleotides: TGTGCCAGCAGCACAGCGGCGAACACCGGGGAGCTGTTTTTT. It codes for CASSTAANTGELFF. The genes are TRBV5-4 and TRBJ2-2, with a possible D match to TRBD2 (5 bases). CDR1 is SGHNT, CDR2 YYREEE, per germline (reference sequence). Trimming took off 4 bases at V and 0 bases at J, with 7 bases between the two ends. This CDR3 has 14 residues.

The chain joins TRBV10-3 to TRBJ2-2; tentative D call: TRBD2 (5 bases). This CDR3 contains 15 residues. Trimming took 4 bases from V and 1 from J, leaving 10 bases between them. Looked up from germline, CDR1 is ENHRY and CDR2 is SYGVKD. CDR3 protein: CAISGTSGNTGELFF. In DNA, the CDR3 is TGTGCCATCAGTGGGACTTCGGGGAACACCGGGGAGCTGTTTTTT.

The chain carries TRBV4-3 and TRBJ1-4; D may be TRBD1 (6 bases). The CDR3 has 15 amino acids. Between the trimmed V and J ends, which lost 0 bases and 5 bases, there was a span of 10 bases. Germline V gene sequence: CDR1 LGHNA, CDR2 YSLEER. The DNA of the CDR3 is TGCGCCAGCAGCCAAGAGACAGGAAGAAATGAAAAACTGTTTTTT. Amino acids: CASSQETGRNEKLFF.

This chain connects TRBV3-1 (or the pseudogene TRBV3-2) to TRBJ1-1, with 12 bases aligning to TRBD1. The CDR3 consists of 17 residues. Germline loops: CDR1 LGHDT, CDR2 YNNKEL (reference sequence). With V trimmed by 3 bases and J by 1 base, 6 bases remained unmatched. CDR3 residues: CASSHRGTGGPNTEAFF. In nucleotides, the CDR3 is TGTGCCAGCAGCCACCGCGGGACAGGGGGCCCGAACACTGAAGCTTTCTTT.

About this clone itself: The junction and the germline gene differ at one end; a read error may be behind it. The chain combines TRBV5-1 with TRBJ2-7, with 7 bases lining up with TRBD1. This CDR3 region has 14 residues. The germline V gene has CDR1 SGHRS and CDR2 YFSETQ. CDR3 protein: CTSSLGQSYYEQYF. The CDR3 bases are TGCACCAGCAGCTTGGGACAGAGTTACTACGAGCAGTACTTC.

V usage is TRBV24-1 and J usage is TRBJ2-1, with 7 positions matching TRBD2. CDR1 and CDR2 from the germline V gene are KGHDR and SFDVKD. V lost 3 bases to trimming and J lost 0 bases; unmatched junction nucleotides: 4. CDR3 length equals 16 residues. CDR3 nucleotides: TGTGCCACCAGTGATGGAGCGGGGACCTCCTACAATGAGCAGTTCTTC. This gives the protein CATSDGAGTSYNEQFF.